These 25 T cell receptor beta chains came from one sample sequenced in a study of cytomegalovirus exposure and HLA in healthy donors. 13 Jbeta primers and 60 Vbeta primers were used for the PCR. TCRdb's copy holds only in-frame clones and misses some; the assay was immunoSEQ multiplex PCR. The sample contains over 100,000 clones, about three fifths of which appear only once. The material sequenced was PBMCs. The source of these receptors is a man in his forties or fifties in good health and CMV-seropositive.

This clone was seen a handful of times. A junction end diverges from the germline sequence, so it may reflect a read error. The rearrangement joins TRBV6-5 to TRBJ1-1, with 9 bases matching TRBD1. Germline CDR1 reads MNHEY; CDR2 reads SVGAGI. This CDR3 has 14 residues. CDR3 amino acids: CASSHSDRGFEAFF. The CDR3 DNA is TGTGCCAGCAGTCACTCGGACAGGGGTTTTGAAGCTTTCTTT.

This chain joins TRBV9 and TRBJ1-1; no reliable D call. V lost 1 base and J lost 6, with 13 bases in between. Germline assignment: CDR1 SGDLS and CDR2 YYNGEE. The CDR3 spans 14 residues. Here the CDR3 DNA reads TGTGCCAGCAGCGTATTTCCCGAGGCCCCTGAAGCTTTCTTT. It encodes CASSVFPEAPEAFF.

This clone was seen a few times. J is TRBJ2-7 and V is TRBV6-5, with 9 positions matching TRBD1. The CDR3 contains 15 residues. Germline-derived CDR1 and CDR2 are MNHEY and SVGAGI. V gave up 6 bases and J gave up 4 bases; unmatched junction bases: 10. The DNA of the CDR3 is TGTGCCAGCAGGGGGGCCGGGACAGGGAAATACGAGCAGTACTTC. Its translation is CASRGAGTGKYEQYF.

The V call is TRBV6-1, the J call TRBJ1-1, with D possibly matching TRBD1 (6 bases). V was clipped by 11 bases and J by 4 bases, with 20 bases between them. This CDR3 is built from 14 residues. CDR1 and CDR2 (germline): MNHNS, SASEGT. The CDR3 coding sequence is TGTGCCTCAACGGGGGGGGCGTGGGCCACTGAAGCTTTCTTT. It encodes CASTGGAWATEAFF.

This chain joins TRBV29-1 and TRBJ2-1, with TRBD1 identical over 9 bases. The CDR3 sequence is 13 residues long. In germline, CDR1 is SQVTM, CDR2 ANQGSEA. The V and J ends lost 4 bases and 8 bases, in that order; junction bases with no gene match: 6. The CDR3: CSVGRDRDDEQFF. The CDR3, as DNA: TGCAGCGTTGGGAGGGACAGGGACGATGAGCAGTTCTTC.

The rearrangement joins TRBV5-6 to TRBJ2-1, with D unresolved. This CDR3 comprises 11 residues. Per germline, CDR1 SGHDT and CDR2 YYEEEE. Deletions cut 4 bases from V and 10 bases from J, with 9 bases between. DNA of the CDR3: TGTGCCAGCAGCAGAGACGGGGAGCAGTTCTTC. This gives the protein CASSRDGEQFF. The variable domain in full, completed from reference TRBV5-6 and TRBJ2-1, reads DAGVTQSPTHLIKTRGQQVTLRCSPKSGHDTVSWYQQALGQGPQFIFQYYEEEERQRGNFPDRFSGHQFPNYSSELNVNALLLGDSALYLCASSRDGEQFFGPGTRLTVL.

J is TRBJ1-1 and V is TRBV7-9; maybe TRBD1 (6 bases). The CDR3 length is 14 residues. CDR1 and CDR2 (germline): SEHNR, FQNEAQ (reference sequence). Trimming took off 5 bases at V and 2 bases at J, with 12 bases between the two ends. CDR3 bases: TGTGCCAGCAGCCGACAGGAACCTAACACTGAAGCTTTCTTT. Its translation: CASSRQEPNTEAFF.

The chain recombines TRBV28 with TRBJ1-5; possible D gene TRBD1, 5 bases. Trimming left V 1 base short and J 5 bases short, with 21 bases between. Per the germline V gene, CDR1 is MDHEN and CDR2 is SYDVKM. The CDR3 sequence is 18 residues long. As DNA, the CDR3 is TGTGCCAGCAGTTTATCCCCGGGACTCGGTTCGTTGGATCAGCCCCAGCATTTT. Translation gives CASSLSPGLGSLDQPQHF.

The V and J genes are TRBV27 and TRBJ1-1; 7 positions match TRBD1. The CDR3 has 13 residues. The V gene's germline CDR1 is MNHEY and CDR2 SMNVEV (reference sequence). Losses at the gene ends were 0 bases for V and 5 bases for J; bases not matched to a gene: 0. CDR3 in amino acids: CASSLSTGTEAFF. CDR3 sequence (DNA): TGTGCCAGCAGTTTATCGACAGGGACTGAAGCTTTCTTT.

The rearrangement joins TRBV7-9 to TRBJ2-1; D unresolved. Germline V CDR1 and CDR2: SEHNR, FQNEAQ (reference sequence). The CDR3 has 15 residues. V was clipped by 1 base and J by 1 base, with 8 bases between them. CDR3 DNA sequence: TGTGCCAGCAGCTTAGTTCAGGCTTCCTACAATGAGCAGTTCTTC. Amino acid sequence: CASSLVQASYNEQFF.

The chain joins TRBV11-3 to TRBJ2-7, with 9 bases aligning to TRBD1. Per germline, CDR1 SGHNT and CDR2 YENEEA. The J segment lost 3 bases and the V segment lost 1 base, leaving 7 bases of the junction unmatched. The CDR3 is made up of 16 amino acids. The CDR3 protein is CASSLGAGQGYYEQYF. CDR3 DNA: TGTGCCAGCAGCTTAGGAGCGGGACAGGGTTACTACGAGCAGTACTTC.

The chain links TRBV19 to TRBJ1-1; tentatively, D is TRBD1 (6 bases). Germline V lookup: CDR1 LNHDA, CDR2 SQIVND (reference sequence). Trimming cost V 8 bases and J 4 bases, with 14 bases left between them. This CDR3 is built from 13 residues. CDR3 residues: CASHLRGATEAFF. The CDR3 coding sequence is TGTGCCAGTCACCTCCGGGGGGCCACTGAAGCTTTCTTT.

This clone has more than one count but fewer than ten. The chain recombines TRBV7-9 with TRBJ2-1, with 10 bases lining up with TRBD2. Germline V gene lookup returns CDR1 SEHNR and CDR2 FQNEAQ (reference sequence). The V segment lost 8 bases and the J segment 6 bases; nucleotides outside the gene matches: 1. The CDR3 is made up of 12 amino acids. The CDR3 nucleotides read TGTGCCAGCGGGACTAGCGCCAATGAGCAGTTCTTC. Translation gives CASGTSANEQFF.

The chain carries TRBV12-2 and TRBJ1-3; the table's D call TRBD1 went unverified against the DNA. TRBV12-2 is assigned pseudogene status. The CDR3 sequence is 15 residues long. CDR3 protein: CASRSQGNDGNTIYF. The CDR3 DNA sequence: TGTGCAAGTCGCTCACAGGGGAATGATGGAAACACCATATATTTT.

J is TRBJ2-3 and V is TRBV5-1; 9 bases align to TRBD2. The CDR3 runs to 16 residues. Per the germline V gene, CDR1 is SGHRS and CDR2 is YFSETQ. V lost 0 bases to trimming and J lost 4 bases; unmatched junction nucleotides: 6. The CDR3 sequence is CASSLDGAGGADTQYF. DNA of the CDR3: TGCGCCAGCAGCTTGGACGGAGCGGGAGGCGCAGATACGCAGTATTTT.

The chain employs TRBV7-9 and TRBJ1-1; D might be TRBD1 (6 bases). Per germline, CDR1 SEHNR and CDR2 FQNEAQ (reference sequence). V was trimmed by 1 base and J by 2 bases, leaving 8 bases between them. The CDR3 covers 14 residues. This CDR3 reads CASSLDRVNTEAFF. DNA for the CDR3: TGTGCCAGCAGCTTAGACAGGGTTAACACTGAAGCTTTCTTT.

The chain uses TRBV6-5 and TRBJ1-6; D is unresolved. Trimming took off 4 bases at V and 14 bases at J, with 12 bases between the two ends. The CDR3 is 12 amino acids. The germline gives CDR1 MNHEY, CDR2 SVGAGI. CDR3 sequence (DNA): TGTGCCAGCAGTTTGGCGGGCCGAACCCTCCACTTT. Protein sequence: CASSLAGRTLHF.

This clone was recorded once. Because it lacks the conserved phenylalanine or tryptophan at the end, this CDR3 is likely a read error. The rearrangement links TRBV29-1 to TRBJ2-7; TRBD1 matches at 7 bases. The V segment lost 6 bases and the J segment 2 bases; nucleotides outside the gene matches: 7. Germline assignment: CDR1 SQVTM and CDR2 ANQGSEA. This CDR3 is 13 amino acids long. CDR3 sequence: CSVAGTEAYEQYL. Written as DNA, the CDR3 is TGCAGCGTGGCCGGGACAGAAGCCTACGAGCAGTACCTC.

Only a few counts were recorded for this clone. This chain connects TRBV7-9 to TRBJ1-1, with D possibly TRBD1 on 6 matching bases. The germline V gene has CDR1 SEHNR and CDR2 FQNEAQ (reference sequence). The CDR3 covers 13 residues. Trimming removed 5 bases at V and 4 bases at J, with 11 bases between. Here the CDR3 reads CASSAGVVTEAFF. CDR3 nucleotides: TGTGCCAGCAGCGCAGGGGTGGTCACTGAAGCTTTCTTT.

The chain is built from TRBV11-3 and TRBJ2-1; perhaps TRBD1 as D (6 bases). CDR3 size: 13 residues. Germline V gene lookup returns CDR1 SGHNT and CDR2 YENEEA. Trimming took 3 bases from V and 12 from J, leaving 15 bases between them. The CDR3 DNA is TGTGCCAGCAGCTTTGGGTCAGGGGCCACGCAGTTCTTC. The encoded protein is CASSFGSGATQFF.

The V and J genes are TRBV9 and TRBJ1-5; no clear D gene. This CDR3 is 13 amino acids long. V was trimmed by 0 bases and J by 7 bases, leaving 8 bases between them. The germline gives CDR1 SGDLS, CDR2 YYNGEE. The CDR3 DNA reads TGTGCCAGCAGCGTAGACGGTTGGCAGCCCCAGCATTTT. Translating it yields CASSVDGWQPQHF.

This clone appeared a few times. The CDR3 protein is CASSADRGENEQFF. CDR3 in DNA: TGTGCCAGCAGCGCGGACAGGGGGGAGAATGAGCAGTTCTTC. The chain links TRBV9 to TRBJ2-1; 10 bases align to TRBD1. J was trimmed by 7 bases and V by 3 bases; bases with no gene match: 4. The CDR3 extends over 14 amino acids. Germline loops: CDR1 SGDLS, CDR2 YYNGEE.

The V gene is TRBV27, the J gene TRBJ2-5; D possibly corresponds to TRBD2 (6 bases). The CDR3 sequence is 13 residues long. V lost 6 bases to trimming and J lost 4 bases, with 12 bases between them. Germline values: CDR1 MNHEY, CDR2 SMNVEV (reference sequence). For the CDR3, the DNA is TGTGCCAGCAGCTTAGGAGGGCGAGAGACCCAGTACTTC. It codes for CASSLGGRETQYF.

This clone appeared a single time. The chain combines TRBV9 with TRBJ2-5; 7 nucleotides line up with TRBD1. Germline values: CDR1 SGDLS, CDR2 YYNGEE. The length of the CDR3 is 14 residues. The V segment lost 2 bases and the J segment 3 bases; nucleotides outside the gene matches: 4. CDR3 residues: CASSVSQGEETQYF. As DNA, the CDR3 is TGTGCCAGCAGCGTTAGCCAGGGGGAAGAGACCCAGTACTTC.

This clone was observed a handful of times. The chain recombines TRBV6-5 with TRBJ1-5; TRBD1 is a possible D gene (5 bases). From germline, CDR1 is MNHEY and CDR2 SVGAGI. The V and J ends lost 4 bases and 8 bases respectively, with 18 bases between them. The CDR3 runs 15 residues. The CDR3 sequence: CASSSRTRSFEPQHF. As DNA, the CDR3 is TGTGCCAGCAGTTCGCGGACACGTAGCTTTGAGCCCCAGCATTTT.